Shown below are 2 T cell receptor beta chains from a single sample sequenced in a study of a mutant IDH1 vaccine in newly diagnosed glioma. The time point is: baseline, week 1 (first vaccination visit). Noted treatment: pre-vaccination baseline after standard-of-care therapy. This table comes from immunoSEQ multiplex PCR, and its TCRdb copy is limited to in-frame clones, with some not included. This sample has 15,000 or so clones, with approximately 80% found just once. The specimen was PBMCs, collected from a glioma patient treated with radiotherapy, temozolomide or both. These receptors all come from a middle-aged man with glioma.

This chain links TRBV10-2 with TRBJ2-2; D is possibly TRBD2 (5 bases). The CDR3 is 16 amino acids. V shed 3 bases and J shed 0 bases, with 11 bases lying between them. Germline V gives CDR1 WSHSY, CDR2 SAAADI. The CDR3: CASSERGRANTGELFF. The CDR3 DNA is TGCGCCAGCAGTGAACGGGGAAGAGCGAACACCGGGGAGCTGTTTTTT.

The chain links TRBV5-5 to TRBJ2-3; 7 bases are shared with TRBD1. The length of the CDR3 is 14 residues. V dropped 5 bases and J dropped 1; count of bases not matched to a gene: 4. Germline V CDR1 and CDR2: SGHKS, YYEKEE (reference sequence). CDR3 amino acids: CASRYRGRTDTQYF. The CDR3 DNA reads as TGTGCCAGCAGATACAGGGGACGCACAGATACGCAGTATTTT.